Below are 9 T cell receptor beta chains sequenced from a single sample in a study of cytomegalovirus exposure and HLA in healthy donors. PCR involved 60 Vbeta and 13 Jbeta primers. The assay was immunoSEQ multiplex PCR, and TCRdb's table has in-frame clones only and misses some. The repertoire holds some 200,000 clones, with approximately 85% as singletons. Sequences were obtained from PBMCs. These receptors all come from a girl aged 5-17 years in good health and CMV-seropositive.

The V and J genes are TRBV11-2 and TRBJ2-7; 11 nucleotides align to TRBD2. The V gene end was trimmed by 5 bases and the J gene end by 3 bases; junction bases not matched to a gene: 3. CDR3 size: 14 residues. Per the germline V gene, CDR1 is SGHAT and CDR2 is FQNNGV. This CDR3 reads CASSETSGGYEQYF. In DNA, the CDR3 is TGTGCCAGCAGCGAAACTAGCGGGGGCTACGAGCAGTACTTC.

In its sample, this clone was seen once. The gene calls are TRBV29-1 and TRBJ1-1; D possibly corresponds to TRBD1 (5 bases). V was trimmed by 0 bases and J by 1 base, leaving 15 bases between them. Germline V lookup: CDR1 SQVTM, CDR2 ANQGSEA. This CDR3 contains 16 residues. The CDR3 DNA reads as TGCAGCGTTGAAGATAGCCAGGGTAAGGGGAACACTGAAGCTTTCTTT. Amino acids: CSVEDSQGKGNTEAFF.

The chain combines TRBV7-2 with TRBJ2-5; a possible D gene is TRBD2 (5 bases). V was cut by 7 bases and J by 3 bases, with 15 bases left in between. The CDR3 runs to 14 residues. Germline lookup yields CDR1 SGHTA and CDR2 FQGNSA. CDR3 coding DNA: TGTGCCAGCAACCGAGGGAGACTAAAAGAGACCCAGTACTTC. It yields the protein CASNRGRLKETQYF. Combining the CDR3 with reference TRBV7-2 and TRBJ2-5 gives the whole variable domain GAGVSQSPSNKVTEKGKDVELRCDPISGHTALYWYRQSLGQGLEFLIYFQGNSAPDKSGLPSDRFSAERTGGSVSTLTIQRTQQEDSAVYLCASNRGRLKETQYFGPGTRLLVL.

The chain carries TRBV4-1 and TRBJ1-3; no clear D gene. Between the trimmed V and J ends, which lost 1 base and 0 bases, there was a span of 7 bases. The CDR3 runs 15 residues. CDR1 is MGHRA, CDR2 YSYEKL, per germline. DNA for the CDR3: TGCGCCAGCAGCCAAGTGTACAGCTCTGGAAACACCATATATTTT. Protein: CASSQVYSSGNTIYF.

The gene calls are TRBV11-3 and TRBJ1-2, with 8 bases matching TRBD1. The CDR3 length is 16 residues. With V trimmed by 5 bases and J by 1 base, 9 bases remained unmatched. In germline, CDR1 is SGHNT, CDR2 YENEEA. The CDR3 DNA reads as TGTGCCAGCAGCGCGATGGACAGGGAGGGTAACTATGGCTACACCTTC. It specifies CASSAMDREGNYGYTF.

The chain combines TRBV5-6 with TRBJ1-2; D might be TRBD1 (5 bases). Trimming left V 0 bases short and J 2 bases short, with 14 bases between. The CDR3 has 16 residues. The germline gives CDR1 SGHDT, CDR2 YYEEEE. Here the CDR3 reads CASSLVIQGTNYGYTF. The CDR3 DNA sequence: TGTGCCAGCAGCTTGGTCATTCAGGGTACCAACTATGGCTACACCTTC.

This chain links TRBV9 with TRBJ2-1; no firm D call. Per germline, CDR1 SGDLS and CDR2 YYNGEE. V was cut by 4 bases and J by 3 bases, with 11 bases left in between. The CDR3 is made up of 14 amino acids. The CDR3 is CASSHSTGYNEQFF. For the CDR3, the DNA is TGTGCCAGCAGCCACTCAACGGGCTACAATGAGCAGTTCTTC.

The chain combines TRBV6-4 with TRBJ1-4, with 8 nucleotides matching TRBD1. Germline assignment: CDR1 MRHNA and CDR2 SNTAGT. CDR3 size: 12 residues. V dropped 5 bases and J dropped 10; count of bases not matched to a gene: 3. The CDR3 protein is CASSSGTGKLFF. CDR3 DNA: TGTGCCAGCAGTTCCGGGACAGGAAAACTGTTTTTT.

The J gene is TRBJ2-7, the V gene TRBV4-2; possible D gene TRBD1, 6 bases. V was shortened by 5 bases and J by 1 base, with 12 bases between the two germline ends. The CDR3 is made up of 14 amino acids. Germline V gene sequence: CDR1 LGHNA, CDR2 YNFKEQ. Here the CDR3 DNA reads TGTGCCAGCAGCGAAATAGACAGGTCCTACGAGCAGTACTTC. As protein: CASSEIDRSYEQYF.